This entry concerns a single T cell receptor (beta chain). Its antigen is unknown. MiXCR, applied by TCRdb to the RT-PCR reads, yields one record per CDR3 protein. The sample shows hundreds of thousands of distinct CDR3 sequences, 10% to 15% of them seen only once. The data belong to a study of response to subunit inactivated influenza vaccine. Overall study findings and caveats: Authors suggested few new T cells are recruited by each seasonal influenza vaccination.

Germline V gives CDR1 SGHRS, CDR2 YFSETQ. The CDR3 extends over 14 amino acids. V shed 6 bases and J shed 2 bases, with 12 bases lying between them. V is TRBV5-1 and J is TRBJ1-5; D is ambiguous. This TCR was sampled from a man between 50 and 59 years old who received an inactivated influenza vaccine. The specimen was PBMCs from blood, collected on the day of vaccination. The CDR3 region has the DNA TGCGCCAGCAAATCGTCTACGGGCAATCAGCCCCAGCATTTT. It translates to CASKSSTGNQPQHF.